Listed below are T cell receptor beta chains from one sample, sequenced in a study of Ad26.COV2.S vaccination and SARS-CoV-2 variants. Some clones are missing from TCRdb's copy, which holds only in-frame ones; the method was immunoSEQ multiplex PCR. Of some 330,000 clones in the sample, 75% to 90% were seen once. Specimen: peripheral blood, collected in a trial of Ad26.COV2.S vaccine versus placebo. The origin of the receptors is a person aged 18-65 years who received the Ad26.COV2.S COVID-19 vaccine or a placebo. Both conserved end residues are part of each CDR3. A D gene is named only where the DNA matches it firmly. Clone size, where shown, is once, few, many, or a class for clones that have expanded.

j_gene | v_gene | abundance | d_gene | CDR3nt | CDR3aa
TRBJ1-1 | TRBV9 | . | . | TGTGCCAGCAGCTATCTTGATAACACTGAAGCTTTCTTT | CASSYLDNTEAFF
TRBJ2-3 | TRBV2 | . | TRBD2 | TGTGCCACCGCTTGGACTAGCGCGTCAGATACGCAGTATTTT | CATAWTSASDTQYF
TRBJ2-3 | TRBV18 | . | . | TGTGCCAGCTCAAGACAGATGAGCACAGATACGCAGTATTTT | CASSRQMSTDTQYF
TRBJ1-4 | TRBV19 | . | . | TGTGCCAGTAGTACTTCACAGGGTTTTAATGAAAAACTGTTTTTT | CASSTSQGFNEKLFF
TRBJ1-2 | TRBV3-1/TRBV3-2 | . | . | TGTGCCAGCAGCCAAGTTATTACTAACTATGGCTACACCTTC | CASSQVITNYGYTF
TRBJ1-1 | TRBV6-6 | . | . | TGTGCCGGCGGGGTAGGGGCGGAGGGTGAAGCTTTCTTT | CAGGVGAEGEAFF
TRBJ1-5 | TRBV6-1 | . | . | TGTGCCAGCAGTTCCGCTAATGGGCCCCAGCATTTT | CASSSANGPQHF
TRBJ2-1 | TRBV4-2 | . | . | TGTGCCAGCAGCCAACGAAACAATGAGCAGTTCTTC | CASSQRNNEQFF
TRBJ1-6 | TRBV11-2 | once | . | TGTGCCAGCAGCTTTGAGGTGAAGGTATCACCCCTCCACTTT | CASSFEVKVSPLHF
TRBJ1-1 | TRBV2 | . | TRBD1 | TGTGCCACCCCGGGACAGGCGAACACTGAAGCTTTCTTT | CATPGQANTEAFF
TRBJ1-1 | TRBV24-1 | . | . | TGTGCCACCAGTGAACCGGGGTCGGTAAACACTGAAGCTTTCTTT | CATSEPGSVNTEAFF
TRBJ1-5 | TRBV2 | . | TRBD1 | TGTGCCAGTAGAGACAGGGTCAGCAATCAGCCCCAGCATTTT | CASRDRVSNQPQHF
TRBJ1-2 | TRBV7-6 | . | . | TGTGCCAGCAGCTTGGGGACCGCCGGCTACTATGGCTACACCTTC | CASSLGTAGYYGYTF
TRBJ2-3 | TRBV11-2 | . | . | TGTGCCAGCAGCTTCCGGCCATTGGAGGGAGATACGCAGTATTTT | CASSFRPLEGDTQYF
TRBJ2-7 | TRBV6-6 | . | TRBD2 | TGTGCCAGCAGTGGGGCGCAGCGGGGGGGCGACGAGCAGTACTTC | CASSGAQRGGDEQYF
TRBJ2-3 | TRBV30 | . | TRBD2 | TGTGCCGCCGGGGCGGGGGTGCGGGAGAGCCCAGATACGCAGTATTTT | CAAGAGVRESPDTQYF